One and the same sample provided the 15 T cell receptor beta chains below, sequenced in a study of T-cell memory formation after mild COVID-19. TCRdb called the 5' RACE reads again in MiXCR, with one record for every CDR3 protein. Among tens of thousands of distinct CDR3 sequences listed, about 12% were seen once. The sequencing input was PBMCs or a T cell subset sorted from them (not recorded which). The receptors come from an adult woman who had mild COVID-19 (a few samples of this study predate the infection). Cell type and time point are not known.

Regarding this clonotype: At one of its ends the junction is not consistent with the germline gene, which may arise from a read error. This chain joins TRBV15 and TRBJ2-1, with TRBD2 as a possible D gene (7 bases). The CDR3 spans 20 residues. Germline V gene sequence: CDR1 LNHNV, CDR2 YYDKDF (reference sequence). This CDR3 reads CATSRHQGSSGEVNRNEQLF. CDR3 DNA sequence: TGTGCCACCAGCCGCCACCAGGGGTCTAGCGGAGAAGTAAACCGCAATGAGCAGTTATTC.

This clonotype was detected only a few times. This rearrangement joins TRBV5-1 to TRBJ2-1, with 7 bases that match TRBD2. CDR3 length equals 14 residues. The V gene's germline CDR1 is SGHRS and CDR2 YFSETQ. After removal of 5 bases from V and 7 bases from J, the junction contained 9 bases not matched to a gene. The CDR3 sequence is CASREETSPNEQFF. The CDR3 DNA reads TGCGCCAGCAGAGAGGAGACTAGCCCAAATGAGCAGTTCTTC.

V is TRBV12-3 or TRBV12-4 and J is TRBJ2-2; TRBD1 matches at 7 bases. With V trimmed by 5 bases and J by 8 bases, 8 bases remained unmatched. CDR3 length equals 14 residues. The CDR3 DNA sequence: TGTGCCAGCAGTCTATACAGGGGAGAAGGGGAGCTGTTTTTT. The encoded protein is CASSLYRGEGELFF.

The J gene is TRBJ1-3, the V gene TRBV23-1; D unclear. TRBV23-1 is given ORF status, its function remaining uncertain. V dropped 0 bases and J dropped 3 bases, with 6 bases sitting between them. The CDR3 is 14 amino acids. The CDR3: CASSQSKGGNTIYF. In DNA, the CDR3 is TGCGCCAGCAGTCAATCGAAGGGTGGAAACACCATATATTTT.

This chain uses TRBV7-8 with TRBJ1-6; D call uncertain. The CDR3 has 15 residues. V shed 0 bases and J shed 6 bases, with 9 bases lying between them. Germline CDR1 reads SGHVS; CDR2 reads FQNEAQ. This chain's CDR3 is CASSLATGINSPLHF. DNA of the CDR3: TGTGCCAGCAGCTTAGCTACGGGAATTAATTCACCCCTCCACTTT.

This clonotype was observed many times. The chain recombines TRBV4-1 with TRBJ2-5, with D possibly being TRBD1 (6 bases). Germline V CDR1 and CDR2: MGHRA, YSYEKL. V was trimmed by 3 bases and J by 3 bases, leaving 11 bases between them. The length of the CDR3 is 14 residues. This CDR3 reads CASSQTGYEETQYF. DNA for the CDR3: TGCGCCAGCAGCCAGACAGGATACGAAGAGACCCAGTACTTC.

This clonotype was observed a few times. V is TRBV9 and J is TRBJ2-7, with 12 bases that match TRBD2. CDR3 length: 15 residues. Germline CDR1 SGDLS, CDR2 YYNGEE. V lost 4 bases and J lost 5; bases outside the gene matches: 7. DNA of the CDR3: TGTGCCAGCAGCCTCTCTAGCGGGGGGGCCCACGAGCAGTACTTC. This codes for CASSLSSGGAHEQYF.

There are a few counts of this clonotype. The chain links TRBV9 to TRBJ2-3; possibly TRBD1 or TRBD2 for D (5 bases each). CDR1 is SGDLS, CDR2 YYNGEE, per germline. The CDR3 totals 15 residues. V was trimmed by 6 bases and J by 4 bases, leaving 18 bases between them. The CDR3 reads CASTYAGSRADTQYF. The CDR3 DNA sequence: TGTGCCAGCACCTACGCAGGGAGTCGGGCAGATACGCAGTATTTT.

The chain combines TRBV13 with TRBJ2-1; 9 bases fit TRBD2. Germline lookup yields CDR1 PRHDT and CDR2 FYEKMQ (reference sequence). J was trimmed by 7 bases and V by 3 bases; bases with no gene match: 4. The CDR3 has 14 residues. CDR3 residues: CASSLTSGLNEQFF. The CDR3, as DNA: TGTGCCAGCAGCTTGACTAGCGGCCTGAATGAGCAGTTCTTC.

CDR3 nucleotides: TGTGCCAGCAGCTTGACGGACGCAACTAATGAAAAACTGTTTTTT. This translates into CASSLTDATNEKLFF. The genes are TRBV7-6 and TRBJ1-4; D is ambiguous. V lost 3 bases to trimming and J lost 0 bases, with 8 bases between them. This CDR3 has 15 amino acids. The germline V gene encodes CDR1 SGHVS and CDR2 FNYEAQ.

This clonotype was recorded many times. The CDR3 region has the DNA TGTGCCAGCAGCTTAGGGGCCGGGACAGAAGACTACGAGCAGTACTTC. Its protein is CASSLGAGTEDYEQYF. The chain uses TRBV7-9 and TRBJ2-7; 7 bases match TRBD1. This CDR3 comprises 16 residues. J was trimmed by 3 bases and V by 1 base; bases with no gene match: 9. In germline, CDR1 is SEHNR, CDR2 FQNEAQ (reference sequence).

The chain carries TRBV19 and TRBJ2-4; a possible D gene is TRBD2 (6 bases). CDR1 is LNHDA and CDR2 is SQIVND in the germline V gene (reference sequence). Trimming left V 9 bases short and J 5 bases short, with 26 bases between. The CDR3 is made up of 17 amino acids. CDR3 DNA: TGTGCCAGCGGGGTTCCTTTTGCTCCAGGAGGGGAAAACATTCAGTACTTC. Protein sequence: CASGVPFAPGGENIQYF.

This clonotype showed up just a few times. The rearrangement links TRBV7-9 to TRBJ2-7; D might be TRBD2 (6 bases). The V gene lost 3 bases and the J gene lost 6 bases, with 15 bases spanning the gap. The CDR3 spans 14 residues. CDR1 is SEHNR, CDR2 FQNEAQ, per germline (reference sequence). The CDR3 nucleotides read TGTGCCAGCAGCTTCACGGGGGACGGGGGCGAGCAGTACTTC. This codes for CASSFTGDGGEQYF.

The gene calls are TRBV4-1 and TRBJ1-1, with D possibly TRBD1 on 6 matching bases. The germline CDR1 and CDR2 sequences are MGHRA and YSYEKL. Trimming cost V 1 base and J 0 bases, with 15 bases left between them. The CDR3 runs 17 residues. This CDR3 is CASSQVGSQGMNTEAFF. The CDR3 coding sequence is TGCGCCAGCAGCCAAGTCGGGTCCCAGGGGATGAACACTGAAGCTTTCTTT.

The rearrangement links TRBV7-3 to TRBJ1-5; a weak D match, TRBD1 (5 bases). This CDR3 contains 15 residues. CDR1 is SGHTA, CDR2 FQGTGA, per germline. V lost 1 base to trimming and J lost 1 base, with 8 bases between them. The CDR3 DNA reads TGTGCCAGCAGCTTAAAAGGGGACAGCAATCAGCCCCAGCATTTT. Its translation is CASSLKGDSNQPQHF.